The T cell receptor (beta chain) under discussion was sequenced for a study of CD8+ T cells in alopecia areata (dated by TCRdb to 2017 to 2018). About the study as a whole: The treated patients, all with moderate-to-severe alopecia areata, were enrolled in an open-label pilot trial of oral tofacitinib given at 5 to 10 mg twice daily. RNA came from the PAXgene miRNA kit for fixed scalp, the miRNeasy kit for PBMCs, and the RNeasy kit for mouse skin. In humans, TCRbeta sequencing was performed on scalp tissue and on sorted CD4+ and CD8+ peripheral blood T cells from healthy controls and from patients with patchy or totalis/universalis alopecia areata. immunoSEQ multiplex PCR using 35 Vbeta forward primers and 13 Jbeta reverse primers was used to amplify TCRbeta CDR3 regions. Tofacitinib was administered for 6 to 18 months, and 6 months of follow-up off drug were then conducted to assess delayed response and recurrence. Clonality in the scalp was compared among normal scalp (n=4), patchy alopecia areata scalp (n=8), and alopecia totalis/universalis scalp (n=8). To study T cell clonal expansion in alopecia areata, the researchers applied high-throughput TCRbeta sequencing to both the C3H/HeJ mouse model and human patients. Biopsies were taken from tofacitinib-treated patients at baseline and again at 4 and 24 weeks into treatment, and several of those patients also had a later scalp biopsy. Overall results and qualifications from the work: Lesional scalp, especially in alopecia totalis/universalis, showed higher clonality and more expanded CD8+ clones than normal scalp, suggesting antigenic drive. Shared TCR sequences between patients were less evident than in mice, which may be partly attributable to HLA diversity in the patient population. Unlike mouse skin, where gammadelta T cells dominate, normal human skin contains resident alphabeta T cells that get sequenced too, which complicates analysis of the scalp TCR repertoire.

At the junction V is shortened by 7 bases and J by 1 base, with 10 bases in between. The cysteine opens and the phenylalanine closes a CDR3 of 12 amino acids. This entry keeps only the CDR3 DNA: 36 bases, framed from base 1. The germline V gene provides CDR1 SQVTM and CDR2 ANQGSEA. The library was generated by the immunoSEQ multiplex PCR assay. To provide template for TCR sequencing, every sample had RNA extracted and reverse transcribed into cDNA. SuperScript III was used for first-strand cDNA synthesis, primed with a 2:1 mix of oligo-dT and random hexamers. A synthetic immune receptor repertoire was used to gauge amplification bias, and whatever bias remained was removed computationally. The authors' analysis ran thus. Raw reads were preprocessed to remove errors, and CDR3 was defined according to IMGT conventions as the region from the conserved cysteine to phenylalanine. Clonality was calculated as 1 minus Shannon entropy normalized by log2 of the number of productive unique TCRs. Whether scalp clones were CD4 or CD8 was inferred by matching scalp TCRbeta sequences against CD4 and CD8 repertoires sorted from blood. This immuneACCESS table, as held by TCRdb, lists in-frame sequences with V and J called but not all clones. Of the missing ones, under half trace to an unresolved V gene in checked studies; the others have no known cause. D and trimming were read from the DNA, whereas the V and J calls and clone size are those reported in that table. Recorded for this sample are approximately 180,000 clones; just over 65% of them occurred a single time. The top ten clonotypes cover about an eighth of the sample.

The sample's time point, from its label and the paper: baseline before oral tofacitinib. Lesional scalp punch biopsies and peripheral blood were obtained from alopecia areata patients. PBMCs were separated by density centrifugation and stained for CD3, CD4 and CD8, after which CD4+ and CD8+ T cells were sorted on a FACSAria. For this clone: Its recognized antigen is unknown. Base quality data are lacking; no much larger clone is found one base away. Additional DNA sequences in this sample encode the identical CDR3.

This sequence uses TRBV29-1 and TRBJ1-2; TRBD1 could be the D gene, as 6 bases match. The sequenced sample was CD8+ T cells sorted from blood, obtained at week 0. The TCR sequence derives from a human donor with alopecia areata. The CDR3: CSAEGGNYGYTF. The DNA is TGCAGCGCGGAGGGGGGTAACTATGGCTACACCTTC.